This T cell receptor (beta chain) was retrieved from a study of T cell responses to AZD1222 COVID-19 vaccine. Overall study results and limits: Of the AZD1222 recipients, only 5 or 6 were seropositive at baseline. With dominance at 160-218 and 743-854, vaccine-associated CD4 TCRs spanned spike.

About this clone: The antigen remains undetermined.

This CDR3 contains 14 residues. The V gene lost 3 bases and the J gene lost 0 bases, with 8 bases spanning the gap. The germline V gene encodes CDR1 LNHNV and CDR2 YYDKDF (reference sequence). The table came from immunoSEQ multiplex PCR; TCRdb's copy has only in-frame clones and leaves some out. The data hold about 150,000 clones, with about 87% observed a single time. J is TRBJ2-5 and V is TRBV15, with D possibly TRBD1 on 5 matching bases. This material consisted of peripheral blood, taken on day 0 of AZD1222 vaccination. The sequence came from an adult in good health. The CDR3 bases are TGTGCCACCAGCAGCCCGACAGACCAAGAGACCCAGTACTTC. It codes for CATSSPTDQETQYF.